This T cell receptor (beta chain) was found in a study of T cell responses to AZD1222 COVID-19 vaccine. Study-wide results and caveats: Of spike-specific TCRs, nearly half reportedly target regions left unmutated in variants. There were vaccine-associated CD4 TCRs across spike, dominant at 160-218 and 743-854. Females outnumbered males among donors, who were mostly white British; clonal diversity was possibly underestimated. Spike-specific TCR repertoires showed rising breadth and depth after two AZD1222 doses.

V lost 6 bases to trimming and J lost 4 bases, with 24 bases between them. In germline, CDR1 is KGHSH, CDR2 LQKENI. The CDR3 consists of 17 residues. About this clone: Antigen specificity is unknown.

The protocol was immunoSEQ multiplex PCR, while the TCRdb copy is restricted to in-frame clones and leaves out a portion. The sample lists some 150,000 clones, 82% occurring once. The receptor comes from an adult in good health. The rearrangement uses TRBV18 and TRBJ1-2; possible D gene TRBD1, 6 bases. Sequences were derived from peripheral blood, sampled on day 0 of MenACWY control vaccination. The CDR3: CASSQDSSLMRSYGYTF. Here the CDR3 DNA reads TGTGCCAGCTCGCAGGACAGCTCCCTGATGAGATCCTATGGCTACACCTTC.